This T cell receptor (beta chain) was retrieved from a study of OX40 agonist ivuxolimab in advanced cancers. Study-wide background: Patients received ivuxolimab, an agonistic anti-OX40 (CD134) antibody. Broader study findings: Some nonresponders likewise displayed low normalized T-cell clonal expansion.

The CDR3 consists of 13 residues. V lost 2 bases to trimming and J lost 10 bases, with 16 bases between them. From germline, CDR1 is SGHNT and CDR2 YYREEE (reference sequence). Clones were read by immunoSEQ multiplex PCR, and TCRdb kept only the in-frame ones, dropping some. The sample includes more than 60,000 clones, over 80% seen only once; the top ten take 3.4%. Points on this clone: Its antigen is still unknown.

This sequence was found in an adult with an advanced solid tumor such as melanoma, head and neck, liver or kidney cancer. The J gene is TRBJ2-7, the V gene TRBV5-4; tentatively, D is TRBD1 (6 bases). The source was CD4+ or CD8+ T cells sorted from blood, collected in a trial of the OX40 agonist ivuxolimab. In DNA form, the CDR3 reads TGTGCCAGCAGCTTAAAAGGCGACAGGATACAGTACTTC. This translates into CASSLKGDRIQYF.